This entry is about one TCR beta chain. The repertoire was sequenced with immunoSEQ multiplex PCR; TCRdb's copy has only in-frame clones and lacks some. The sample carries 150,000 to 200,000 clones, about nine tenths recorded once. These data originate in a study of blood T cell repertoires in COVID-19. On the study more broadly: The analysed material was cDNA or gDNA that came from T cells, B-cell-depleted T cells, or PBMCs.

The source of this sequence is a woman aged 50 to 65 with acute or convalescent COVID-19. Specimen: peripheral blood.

The DNA of the CDR3 is TGTGCCAGTAGGGAGGGCCTCTTTAGTTCACCCCTCCACTTT. Protein sequence: CASREGLFSSPLHF. The rearrangement joins TRBV19 to TRBJ1-6; no definite D call. Between the trimmed V and J ends, which lost 6 bases and 9 bases, there was a span of 15 bases. The CDR3 extends over 14 amino acids. Germline CDR1 is LNHDA and CDR2 is SQIVND (reference sequence). Supplemented by reference TRBV19 and TRBJ1-6, the full variable domain reads DGGITQSPKYLFRKEGQNVTLSCEQNLNHDAMYWYRQDPGQGLRLIYYSQIVNDFQKGDIAEGYSVSREKKESFPLTVTSAQKNPTAFYLCASREGLFSSPLHFGNGTRLTVT.